These T cell receptor beta chains were read from a single sample in a study of beta chain features in type 1 diabetes. The assay was immunoSEQ multiplex PCR, and TCRdb's table has in-frame clones only and misses some. The sample carries about 900,000 clones, roughly 15% recorded once. Sequencing was done on a sample of naive CD4+ T cells from blood. The origin of the receptors is a young woman in good health. The conserved cysteine and the conserved F or W are not part of the CDR3 here. Fields, in order: V gene, clone size, CDR3 protein. Expanded clones get a size class; other rows say once, few or many, or leave the size out.

v_call: TRBV5-1
clone_size: NA
cdr3_aa: ASSLGRVRETQY

v_call: TRBV25-1
clone_size: NA
cdr3_aa: ASSVVSGNTIY

v_call: TRBV20-1
clone_size: NA
cdr3_aa: TGIGGNEQF

v_call: TRBV11-2
clone_size: NA
cdr3_aa: ASSFQGGDTQY

v_call: TRBV5-4
clone_size: few
cdr3_aa: ASSRYEGYGKNIQY

v_call: TRBV4-3
clone_size: NA
cdr3_aa: ASSREAAGAYEQY

v_call: TRBV13
clone_size: few
cdr3_aa: ATKQGEGYEQY

v_call: TRBV27
clone_size: NA
cdr3_aa: ASSSPAPRVGNEQF

v_call: TRBV7-9
clone_size: NA
cdr3_aa: ASSLHSGNYEQY

v_call: TRBV29-1
clone_size: few
cdr3_aa: SVGLTGVTGELF

v_call: TRBV18
clone_size: NA
cdr3_aa: ASSPNRDTQY

v_call: TRBV2
clone_size: few
cdr3_aa: ASSDSRDTEAF

v_call: TRBV9
clone_size: NA
cdr3_aa: ASSVALETGGPNEQF

v_call: TRBV11-2
clone_size: few
cdr3_aa: ASSSLAGNYEQY

v_call: TRBV6-5
clone_size: NA
cdr3_aa: ASSSPPGELF

v_call: TRBV19
clone_size: few
cdr3_aa: ASSISRGTYGYT

v_call: TRBV19
clone_size: few
cdr3_aa: ASSIATGTGELF

v_call: TRBV6-5
clone_size: NA
cdr3_aa: ASSEGSGYT

v_call: TRBV23-1
clone_size: NA
cdr3_aa: ASNRTLNTEAF

v_call: TRBV10-3
clone_size: few
cdr3_aa: AIRDLAYNEQF

v_call: TRBV7-2
clone_size: NA
cdr3_aa: ASNSRGLAKNIQY

v_call: TRBV7-9
clone_size: few
cdr3_aa: ASSLGEGQGGFNEQF

v_call: TRBV6-1
clone_size: few
cdr3_aa: ASRPRDRGVETQY

v_call: TRBV21-1
clone_size: few
cdr3_aa: ASSKVARDETYEQY

v_call: TRBV5-4
clone_size: NA
cdr3_aa: ASSLRTGGMGSYNEQF

v_call: TRBV5-1
clone_size: NA
cdr3_aa: ASSLHPGQPQH

v_call: TRBV5-6
clone_size: NA
cdr3_aa: ASNNRGDRGRGTEAF

v_call: TRBV14
clone_size: NA
cdr3_aa: ASSLFLGERREQY

v_call: TRBV4-2
clone_size: few
cdr3_aa: ASSHERGEPQH

v_call: TRBV7-9
clone_size: NA
cdr3_aa: ASSLTRLAGASTDTQY

v_call: TRBV28
clone_size: few
cdr3_aa: ASSLGGWLNTEAF

v_call: TRBV28
clone_size: few
cdr3_aa: ASSFPSGGGPY

v_call: TRBV21-1
clone_size: few
cdr3_aa: AATGGEQF

v_call: TRBV7-8
clone_size: few
cdr3_aa: ASSELGQGGGYT

v_call: TRBV7-9
clone_size: once
cdr3_aa: ASSQKDQGEQF

v_call: TRBV19
clone_size: few
cdr3_aa: ASSILQGSHEQF

v_call: TRBV7-2
clone_size: NA
cdr3_aa: ASSLFGGIDNEQF

v_call: TRBV9
clone_size: NA
cdr3_aa: ASSVALRDEQY

v_call: TRBV6-5
clone_size: NA
cdr3_aa: ASSTISGARTEAF

v_call: TRBV7-2
clone_size: few
cdr3_aa: ASSLRDRGYEQY

v_call: TRBV9
clone_size: few
cdr3_aa: ASSVASGSFNEQF

v_call: TRBV6-1
clone_size: few
cdr3_aa: ASSESGNTIY

v_call: TRBV19
clone_size: NA
cdr3_aa: ASTRQGVPGQPQH

v_call: TRBV19
clone_size: NA
cdr3_aa: ASSIQGANTEAF

v_call: TRBV7-9
clone_size: NA
cdr3_aa: ASSLWQGSGYT

v_call: TRBV5-4
clone_size: NA
cdr3_aa: ASSVGLAGENEQF